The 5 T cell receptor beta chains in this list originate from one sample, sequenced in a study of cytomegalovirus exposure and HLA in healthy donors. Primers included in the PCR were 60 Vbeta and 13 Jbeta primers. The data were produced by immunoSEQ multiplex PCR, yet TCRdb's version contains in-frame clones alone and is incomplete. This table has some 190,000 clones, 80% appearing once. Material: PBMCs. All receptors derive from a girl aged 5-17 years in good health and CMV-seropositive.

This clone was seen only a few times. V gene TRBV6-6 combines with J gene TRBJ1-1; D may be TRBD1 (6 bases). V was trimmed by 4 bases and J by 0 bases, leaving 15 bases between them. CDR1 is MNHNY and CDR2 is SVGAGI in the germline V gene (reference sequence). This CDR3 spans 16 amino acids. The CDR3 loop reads CASSLLPGELNTEAFF. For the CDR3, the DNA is TGTGCCAGCAGTTTACTACCAGGGGAACTGAACACTGAAGCTTTCTTT.

As DNA, the CDR3 is TGTGCCAGGCAGGGGGGCTGGGTGGCAGATACGCAGTATTTT. This sequence encodes CARQGGWVADTQYF. The V and J genes are TRBV6-1 and TRBJ2-3, with TRBD1 as a possible D gene (7 bases). This CDR3 spans 14 amino acids. Germline V gives CDR1 MNHNS, CDR2 SASEGT. Trimming removed 9 bases from V and 4 bases from J, with 17 bases in between.

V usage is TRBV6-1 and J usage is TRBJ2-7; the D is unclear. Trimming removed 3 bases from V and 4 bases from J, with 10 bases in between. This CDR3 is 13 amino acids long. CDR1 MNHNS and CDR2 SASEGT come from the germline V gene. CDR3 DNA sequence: TGTGCCAGCAGTGAGCCTAGTGGTTACGAGCAGTACTTC. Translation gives CASSEPSGYEQYF.

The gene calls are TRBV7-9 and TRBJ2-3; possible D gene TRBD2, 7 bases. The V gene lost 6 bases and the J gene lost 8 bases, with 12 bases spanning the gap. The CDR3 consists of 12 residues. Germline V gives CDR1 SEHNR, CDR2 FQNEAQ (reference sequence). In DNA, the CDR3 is TGTGCCAGCAGTGATAGGGGGGGTACGCAGTATTTT. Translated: CASSDRGGTQYF.

DNA of the CDR3: TGTGCCAGCACTTCGGACAGGACACCTTATAGCAATCAGCCCCAGCATTTT. As protein: CASTSDRTPYSNQPQHF. V and J are TRBV2 and TRBJ1-5, with TRBD1 matching 7 bases. The trim removed 7 bases at V and 0 bases at J, leaving 12 bases unmatched. CDR3 length: 17 amino acids. Germline values: CDR1 SNHLY, CDR2 FYNNEI.